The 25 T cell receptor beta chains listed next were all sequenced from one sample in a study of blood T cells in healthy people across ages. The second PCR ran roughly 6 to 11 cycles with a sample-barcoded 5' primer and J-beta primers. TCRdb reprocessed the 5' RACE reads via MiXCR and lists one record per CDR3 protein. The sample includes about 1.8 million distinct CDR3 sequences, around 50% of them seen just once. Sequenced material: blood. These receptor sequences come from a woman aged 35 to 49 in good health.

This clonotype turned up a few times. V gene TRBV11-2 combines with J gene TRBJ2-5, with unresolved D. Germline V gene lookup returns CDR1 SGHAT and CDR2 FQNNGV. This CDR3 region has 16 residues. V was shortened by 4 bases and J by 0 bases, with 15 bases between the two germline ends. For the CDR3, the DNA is TGTGCCAGCAGCTCAGCCGCCCGACATTACCAAGAGACCCAGTACTTC. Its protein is CASSSAARHYQETQYF.

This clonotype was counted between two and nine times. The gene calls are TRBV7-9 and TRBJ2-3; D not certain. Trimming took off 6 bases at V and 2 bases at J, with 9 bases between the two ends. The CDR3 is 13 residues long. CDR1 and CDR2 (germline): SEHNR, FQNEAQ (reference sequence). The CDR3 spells CASRLTLTDTQYF. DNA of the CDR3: TGTGCCAGCAGGCTGACACTCACAGATACGCAGTATTTT. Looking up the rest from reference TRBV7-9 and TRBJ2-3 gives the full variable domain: DTGVSQNPRHKITKRGQNVTFRCDPISEHNRLYWYRQTLGQGPEFLTYFQNEAQLEKSRLLSDRFSAERPKGSFSTLEIQRTEQGDSAMYLCASRLTLTDTQYFGPGTRLTVL.

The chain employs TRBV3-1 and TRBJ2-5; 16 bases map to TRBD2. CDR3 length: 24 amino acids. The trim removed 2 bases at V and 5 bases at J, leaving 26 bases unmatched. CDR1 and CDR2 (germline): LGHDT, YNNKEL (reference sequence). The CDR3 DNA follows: TGTGCCAGCAGCCAACTAACCTACGAAGGGACTAGCGGGGGGGCGGTCCCCTCCACGGAGACCCAGTACTTC. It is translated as CASSQLTYEGTSGGAVPSTETQYF.

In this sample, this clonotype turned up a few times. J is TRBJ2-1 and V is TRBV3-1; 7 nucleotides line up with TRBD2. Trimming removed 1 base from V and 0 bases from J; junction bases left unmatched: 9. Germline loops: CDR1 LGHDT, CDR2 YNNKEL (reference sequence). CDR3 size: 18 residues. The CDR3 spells CASSQAPSGVRSYNEQFF. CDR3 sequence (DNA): TGTGCCAGCAGCCAAGCCCCCAGCGGGGTACGCTCCTACAATGAGCAGTTCTTC.

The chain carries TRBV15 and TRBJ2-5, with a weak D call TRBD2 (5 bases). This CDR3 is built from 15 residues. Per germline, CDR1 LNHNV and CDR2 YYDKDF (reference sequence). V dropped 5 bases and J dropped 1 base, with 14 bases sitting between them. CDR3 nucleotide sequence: TGTGCCACCAGCGGAATGCTAGCAGCCCAAGAGACCCAGTACTTC. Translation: CATSGMLAAQETQYF.

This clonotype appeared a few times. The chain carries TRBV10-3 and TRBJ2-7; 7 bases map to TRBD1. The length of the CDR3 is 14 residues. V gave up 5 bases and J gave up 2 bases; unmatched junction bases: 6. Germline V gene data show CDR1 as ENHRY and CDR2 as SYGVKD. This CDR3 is CAISTGTATYEQYF. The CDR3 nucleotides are TGTGCCATCAGTACCGGGACAGCGACCTACGAGCAGTACTTC.

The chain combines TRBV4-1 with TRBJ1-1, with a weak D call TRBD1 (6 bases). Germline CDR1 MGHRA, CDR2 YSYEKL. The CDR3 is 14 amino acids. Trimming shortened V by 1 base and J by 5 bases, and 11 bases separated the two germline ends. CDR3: CASSQVLGGTEAFF. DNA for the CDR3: TGCGCCAGCAGCCAAGTCTTAGGGGGAACTGAAGCTTTCTTT.

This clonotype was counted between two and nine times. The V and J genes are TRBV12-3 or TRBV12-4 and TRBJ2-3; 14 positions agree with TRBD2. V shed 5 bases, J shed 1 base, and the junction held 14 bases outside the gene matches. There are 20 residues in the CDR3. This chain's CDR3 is CASSPVETSGGANGTDTQYF. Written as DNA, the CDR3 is TGTGCCAGCAGTCCCGTAGAGACTAGCGGGGGGGCCAATGGCACAGATACGCAGTATTTT.

In DNA form, the CDR3 reads TGTGCCAGCAGTTTAACGGGGGCTCAACCCTACAATGAGCAGTTCTTC. It yields the protein CASSLTGAQPYNEQFF. The V call is TRBV12-3 or TRBV12-4, the J call TRBJ2-1; D may match TRBD1 or TRBD2 (6 bases each). The V end was cut by 2 bases, the J end by 2 bases, with 13 bases between. The CDR3 extends over 16 amino acids.

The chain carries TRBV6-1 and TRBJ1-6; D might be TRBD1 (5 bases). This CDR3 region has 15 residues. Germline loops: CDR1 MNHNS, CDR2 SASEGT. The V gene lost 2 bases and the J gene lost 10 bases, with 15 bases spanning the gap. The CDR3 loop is CASSESVRQHSPLHF. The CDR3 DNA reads TGTGCCAGCAGTGAAAGTGTACGACAGCACTCACCCCTCCACTTT.

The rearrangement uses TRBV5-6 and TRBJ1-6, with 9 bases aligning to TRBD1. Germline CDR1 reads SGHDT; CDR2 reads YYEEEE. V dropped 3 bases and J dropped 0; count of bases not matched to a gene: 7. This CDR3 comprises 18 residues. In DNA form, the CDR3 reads TGTGCCAGCAGCTGGGGACAGGGCTCTTCCTCCTATAATTCACCCCTCCACTTT. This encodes CASSWGQGSSSYNSPLHF.

Written as DNA, the CDR3 is TGTGCCAGCAGCTCTATTCCTAGGACAGCAGTGGAGACCCAGTACTTC. Amino acid sequence: CASSSIPRTAVETQYF. This rearrangement joins TRBV11-2 to TRBJ2-7; a possible D gene is TRBD1 (6 bases). The tail of the sequence fits TRBJ2-5 better, so the J call may be wrong. The CDR3 contains 16 residues. Germline-derived CDR1 and CDR2 are SGHAT and FQNNGV.

CDR3: CASSRGTGAEQYF. DNA for the CDR3: TGTGCCAGCAGCCGAGGGACAGGAGCCGAGCAGTACTTC. This chain links TRBV7-9 with TRBJ2-7, with 8 bases matching TRBD1. Looked up from germline, CDR1 is SEHNR and CDR2 is FQNEAQ (reference sequence). The CDR3 contains 13 residues. Germline trimming cut 5 bases from V and 6 bases from J; bases unmatched to any gene: 6.

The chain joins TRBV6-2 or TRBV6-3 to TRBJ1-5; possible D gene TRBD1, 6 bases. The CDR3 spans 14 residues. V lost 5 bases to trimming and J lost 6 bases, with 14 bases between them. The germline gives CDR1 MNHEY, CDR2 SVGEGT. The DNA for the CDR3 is TGTGCCAGCAGTCAGAACAGGGTTCGTCAGCCCCAGCATTTT. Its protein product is CASSQNRVRQPQHF.

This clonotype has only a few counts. This CDR3 is CASSVNRGEQFF. In nucleotides, the CDR3 is TGTGCCAGCAGCGTAAACAGGGGTGAGCAGTTCTTC. The chain has TRBV7-2 and TRBJ2-1, with 7 positions matching TRBD1. This CDR3 has 12 residues. V was pared by 5 bases and J by 9 bases, with 4 bases of the junction left unmatched. CDR1 SGHTA and CDR2 FQGNSA come from the germline V gene.

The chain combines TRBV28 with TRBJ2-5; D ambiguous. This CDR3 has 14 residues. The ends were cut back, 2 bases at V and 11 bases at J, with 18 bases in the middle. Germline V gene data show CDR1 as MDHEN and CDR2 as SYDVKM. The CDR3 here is CASSLPLSGLEQYF. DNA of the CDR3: TGTGCCAGCAGTTTACCCCTCTCTGGGCTTGAGCAGTACTTC.

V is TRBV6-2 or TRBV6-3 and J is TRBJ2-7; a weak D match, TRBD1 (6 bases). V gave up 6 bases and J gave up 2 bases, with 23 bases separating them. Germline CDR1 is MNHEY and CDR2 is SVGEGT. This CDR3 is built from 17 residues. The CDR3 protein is CASSIYSRTDSTYEQYF. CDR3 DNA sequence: TGTGCCAGCAGCATCTACTCACGGACAGATTCCACCTACGAGCAGTACTTC.

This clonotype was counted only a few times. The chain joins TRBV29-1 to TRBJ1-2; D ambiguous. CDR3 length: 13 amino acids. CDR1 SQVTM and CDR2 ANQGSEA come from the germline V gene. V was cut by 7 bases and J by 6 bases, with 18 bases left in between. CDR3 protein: CSAPHWVGDGYTF. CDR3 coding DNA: TGCAGCGCACCCCATTGGGTGGGAGATGGCTACACCTTC.

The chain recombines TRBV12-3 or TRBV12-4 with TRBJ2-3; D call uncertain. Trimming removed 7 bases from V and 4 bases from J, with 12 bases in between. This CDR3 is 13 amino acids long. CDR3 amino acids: CASNRNRADTQYF. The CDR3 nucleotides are TGTGCCAGCAATAGAAATAGGGCAGATACGCAGTATTTT.

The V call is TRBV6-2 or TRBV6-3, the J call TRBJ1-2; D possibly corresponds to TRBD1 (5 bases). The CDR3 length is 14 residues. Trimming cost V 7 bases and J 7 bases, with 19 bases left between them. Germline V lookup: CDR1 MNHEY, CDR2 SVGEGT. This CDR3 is CASIQTRALGGYTF. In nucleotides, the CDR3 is TGTGCCAGCATTCAAACCAGGGCTCTCGGTGGCTACACCTTC.

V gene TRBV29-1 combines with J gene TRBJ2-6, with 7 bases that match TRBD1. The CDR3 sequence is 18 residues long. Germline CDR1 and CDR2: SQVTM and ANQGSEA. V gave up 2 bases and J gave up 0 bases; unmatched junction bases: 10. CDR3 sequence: CSVESLTTGSSGANVLTF. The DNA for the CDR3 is TGCAGCGTTGAAAGCCTTACGACAGGGAGCTCTGGGGCCAACGTCCTGACTTTC.

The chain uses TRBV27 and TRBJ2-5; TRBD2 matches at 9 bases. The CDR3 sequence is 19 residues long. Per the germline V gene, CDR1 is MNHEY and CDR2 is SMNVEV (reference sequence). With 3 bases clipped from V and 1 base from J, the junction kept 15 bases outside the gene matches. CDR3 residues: CASSFLRAGGPSPQETQYF. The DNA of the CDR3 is TGTGCCAGCAGTTTCCTACGGGCGGGGGGGCCCAGTCCCCAAGAGACCCAGTACTTC.

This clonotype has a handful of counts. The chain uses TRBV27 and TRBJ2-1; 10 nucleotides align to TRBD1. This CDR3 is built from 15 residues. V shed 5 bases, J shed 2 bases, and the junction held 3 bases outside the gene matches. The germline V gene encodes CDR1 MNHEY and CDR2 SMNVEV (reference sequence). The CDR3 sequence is CASSRDRGPYNEQFF. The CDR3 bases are TGTGCCAGCAGTCGGGACAGGGGTCCCTACAATGAGCAGTTCTTC.

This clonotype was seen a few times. The CDR3 DNA follows: TGTGCCAGCAGCGTAGTGGGGGAGAGCACAGATACGCAGTATTTT. Translated, it gives CASSVVGESTDTQYF. The V gene is TRBV9, the J gene TRBJ2-3; D could derive from TRBD1 or TRBD2 (5 bases each). V dropped 0 bases and J dropped 0 bases, with 8 bases sitting between them. This CDR3 has 15 amino acids. Germline V gene sequence: CDR1 SGDLS, CDR2 YYNGEE.

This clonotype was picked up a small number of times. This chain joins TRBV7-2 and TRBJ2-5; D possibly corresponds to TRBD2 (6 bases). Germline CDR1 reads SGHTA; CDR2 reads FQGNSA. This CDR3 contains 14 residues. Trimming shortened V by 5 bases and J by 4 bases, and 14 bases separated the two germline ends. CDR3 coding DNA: TGTGCCAGCAGCGTCGGTTCGCGGGGAGAGACCCAGTACTTC. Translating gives CASSVGSRGETQYF.